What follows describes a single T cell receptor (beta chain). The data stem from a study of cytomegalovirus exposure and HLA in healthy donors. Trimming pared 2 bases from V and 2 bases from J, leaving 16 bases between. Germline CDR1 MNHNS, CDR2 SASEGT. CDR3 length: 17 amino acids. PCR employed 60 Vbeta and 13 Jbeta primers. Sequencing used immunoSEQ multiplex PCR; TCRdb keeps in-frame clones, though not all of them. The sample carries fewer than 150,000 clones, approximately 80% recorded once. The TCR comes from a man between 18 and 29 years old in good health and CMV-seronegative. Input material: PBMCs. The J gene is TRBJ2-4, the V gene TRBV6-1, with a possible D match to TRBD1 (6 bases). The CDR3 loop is CASSEIGGREPKNIQYF. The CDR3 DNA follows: TGTGCCAGCAGTGAAATAGGGGGACGCGAGCCCAAAAACATTCAGTACTTC.